The entry below describes one T cell receptor beta chain. The data were obtained in a study of PD-L1 blockade in urothelial cancer. Overall study context: Male sex and bladder-origin urothelial cancer were recorded for twenty-five of 29 patients.

This sample's time point: peripheral blood 6 weeks after treatment start. Each patient gave between 1 and 8 samples, pretreatment and on-treatment. Method: immunoSEQ multiplex PCR; TCRdb's copy keeps in-frame clones and lacks some. The sample gives just under 45,000 clones, roughly 80% of which show up once; around 16% is in the top ten. CDR1 is GTSNPN and CDR2 is SVGIG in the germline V gene (reference sequence). The junction had 2 bases not matched to a gene; V was cut back by 4 bases and J by 1 base. This CDR3 has 13 residues. The sequence came from a man aged 55 to 69 with urothelial cancer. Sample: PBMCs, taken around atezolizumab (anti-PD-L1) treatment. The chain combines TRBV30 with TRBJ2-3, with 7 bases aligning to TRBD1. The CDR3 reads CAWKGGGTDTQYF. CDR3 bases: TGTGCCTGGAAAGGGGGCGGCACAGATACGCAGTATTTT. The whole variable domain, filled in from reference TRBV30 and TRBJ2-3, reads SQTIHQWPATLVQPVGSPLSLECTVEGTSNPNLYWYRQAAGRGLQLLFYSVGIGQISSEVPQNLSASRPQDRQFILSSKKLLLSDSGFYLCAWKGGGTDTQYFGPGTRLTVL.